A selection of T cell receptor beta chains follows, all from one sample in a study of control samples from healthy donors and cancer patients. Produced via immunoSEQ multiplex PCR; TCRdb's table is partial and in-frame only. The repertoire holds about 130,000 clones, with around nine tenths as singletons. The sample taken for sequencing was blood. These receptors were obtained from a man aged 45 to 65 in good health. CDR3s include the opening cysteine and the closing phenylalanine or tryptophan. Fields, in order: clone size, D gene, J gene, V gene, CDR3 DNA, CDR3 protein. The D gene is left open where the match is weak. Rows may omit the clone size; those that give it use once, few, many or a size class.

.	TRBD1	TRBJ1-2	TRBV5-1	TGCGCCAGCAGCTTGGGGCGGACAGGGCGAGGGATCGGCTACACCTTC	CASSLGRTGRGIGYTF
.	TRBD2	TRBJ2-1	TRBV30	TGTGCCTGGGTGGGAGGGAATGAGCAGTTCTTC	CAWVGGNEQFF
once	.	TRBJ1-1	TRBV9	TGTGCCAGCAGCCCCCAAAGGACACAGAACACTGAAGCTTTCTTT	CASSPQRTQNTEAFF
.	.	TRBJ1-5	TRBV4-2	TGTGCCAGCAGCCAAGATGTGGCGGTCGCCTATCAGCCCCAGCATTTT	CASSQDVAVAYQPQHF
.	.	TRBJ2-5	TRBV7-8	TGTGCCAGCAGCTTACTCGGGGGCGGGTACCAAGAGACCCAGTACTTC	CASSLLGGGYQETQYF
.	.	TRBJ1-1	TRBV3-1/TRBV3-2	TGTGCCAGCAGAAGAACGGCGGAGGACACTGAAGCTTTCTTT	CASRRTAEDTEAFF
.	.	TRBJ2-7	TRBV28	TGTGCCAGCAGTTTAATTAGATCCTACGAGCAGTACTTC	CASSLIRSYEQYF
.	TRBD1	TRBJ2-3	TRBV10-1	TGCGCCAGCAGTGATAGGGGGCCCCCAGATACGCAGTATTTT	CASSDRGPPDTQYF
.	.	TRBJ2-3	TRBV11-1	TGTGCCAGCAGCTTAGATCGGCTAGATACGCAGTATTTT	CASSLDRLDTQYF
.	TRBD1	TRBJ2-5	TRBV7-8	TGTGCCAGCAGCTTAGCGTCGGGACAGGGTCTAGAGACCCAGTACTTC	CASSLASGQGLETQYF
.	.	TRBJ1-2	TRBV5-6	TGTGCCAGCAGCTCGACAGTCATATCAGGGGGCTACACCTTC	CASSSTVISGGYTF
.	.	TRBJ1-1	TRBV7-9	TGTGCCAGCAGCTCCCATTTGGCGGGGGGATACGCTTTCTTT	CASSSHLAGGYAFF
.	TRBD1	TRBJ1-6	TRBV7-6	TGTGCCAGCAGCCTGGGGGACAGGCTAAATTCACCCCTCCACTTT	CASSLGDRLNSPLHF